The 30 T cell receptor beta chains listed next were all sequenced from one sample in a study of T cell repertoires in cytomegalovirus infection. TCRdb independently ran MiXCR on the reads; one entry per CDR3 protein. This table has over 200,000 distinct CDR3 sequences, roughly 13% appearing once. Specimen: PBMCs. Every receptor here comes from a human donor in good health (CMV status not recorded). Some clones in this sample may be carry-over from other donors' samples.

The gene calls are TRBV14 and TRBJ2-1; 7 bases agree with TRBD2. The V gene's germline CDR1 is SGHDN and CDR2 FVKESK. The CDR3 sequence is 12 residues long. V shed 0 bases and J 15 bases; nucleotides not matched to a gene: 5. In DNA, the CDR3 is TGTGCCAGCAGCCAAGATCTCGGGGGGTTGTTCTTC. It codes for CASSQDLGGLFF.

This clonotype was observed a handful of times. V usage is TRBV5-1 and J usage is TRBJ2-2; D uncertain. Looked up from germline, CDR1 is SGHRS and CDR2 is YFSETQ. The V and J ends lost 2 bases and 1 base respectively, with 6 bases between them. The length of the CDR3 is 14 residues. The CDR3 loop is CASSFQKNTGELFF. The CDR3 DNA follows: TGCGCCAGCAGCTTTCAGAAGAACACCGGGGAGCTGTTTTTT. The full variable domain, its missing parts supplied by reference TRBV5-1 and TRBJ2-2, is KAGVTQTPRYLIKTRGQQVTLSCSPISGHRSVSWYQQTPGQGLQFLFEYFSETQRNKGNFPGRFSGRQFSNSRSEMNVSTLELGDSALYLCASSFQKNTGELFFGEGSRLTVL.

This clonotype was counted many times. The rearrangement links TRBV7-6 to TRBJ2-7; the D gene is possibly TRBD1 (6 bases). The CDR3 is 16 residues long. The V gene's germline CDR1 is SGHVS and CDR2 FNYEAQ. Trimming left V 5 bases short and J 1 base short, with 18 bases between. This chain's CDR3 is CASSPSLGHPSYEQYF. CDR3 DNA sequence: TGTGCCAGCAGCCCTAGCCTGGGACATCCTTCCTACGAGCAGTACTTC. Variable domain in full (rest from reference TRBV7-6 and TRBJ2-7): GAGVSQSPRYKVTKRGQDVALRCDPISGHVSLYWYRQALGQGPEFLTYFNYEAQQDKSGLPNDRFSAERPEGSISTLTIQRTEQRDSAMYRCASSPSLGHPSYEQYFGPGTRLTVT.

There are many counts of this clonotype. This chain uses TRBV6-5 with TRBJ1-4, with D tentatively TRBD1 (6 bases). The CDR3 sequence is 13 residues long. The germline CDR1 and CDR2 sequences are MNHEY and SVGAGI. V was clipped by 10 bases and J by 3 bases, with 12 bases between them. CDR3 in DNA: TGTGCCACCCGAGGGGGTCCTAATGAAAAACTGTTTTTT. The encoded protein is CATRGGPNEKLFF.

Worth noting for this clonotype: This may be a read error, as it is one base from a much larger clone. The V and J genes are TRBV6-8 and TRBJ2-7; 7 nucleotides match TRBD1. V lost 6 bases to trimming and J lost 3 bases; unmatched junction nucleotides: 11. This CDR3 is built from 15 residues. Germline values: CDR1 MNHGY, CDR2 SAAAGT. CDR3 in amino acids: CASRYGPAGGYEQYF. The CDR3 DNA is TGTGCCAGCAGATACGGTCCGGCAGGGGGCTACGAGCAGTACTTC.

The J gene is TRBJ1-5, the V gene TRBV7-9, with D maybe TRBD1 (6 bases). The germline V gene has CDR1 SEHNR and CDR2 FQNEAQ (reference sequence). The CDR3 is made up of 15 amino acids. V was shortened by 3 bases and J by 5 bases, with 14 bases between the two germline ends. The CDR3 DNA reads TGTGCCAGCAGCTTTTCAACAGGGACGGATCAGCCCCAGCATTTT. Its protein product is CASSFSTGTDQPQHF.

This clonotype has more than one count but fewer than ten. The rearrangement uses TRBV4-1 and TRBJ2-7; TRBD2 agrees at 8 bases. CDR1 is MGHRA and CDR2 is YSYEKL in the germline V gene. V trimming: 2 bases; J trimming: 3 bases; junction bases outside the gene matches: 6. The length of the CDR3 is 15 residues. CDR3 in amino acids: CASSQTGLEYYEQYF. CDR3 sequence (DNA): TGCGCCAGCAGCCAAACGGGACTAGAGTACTACGAGCAGTACTTC.

The chain links TRBV20-1 to TRBJ2-7; TRBD1 is a possible D gene (5 bases). Germline CDR1 and CDR2: DFQATT and SNEGSKA (reference sequence). V lost 3 bases to trimming and J lost 6 bases, with 24 bases between them. The CDR3 has 16 amino acids. CDR3 sequence: CSASRVFLGREAEQYF. CDR3 coding DNA: TGCAGTGCTAGCCGAGTATTCTTGGGCAGGGAAGCCGAGCAGTACTTC.

This clonotype was recorded many times. J is TRBJ1-3 and V is TRBV12-3 or TRBV12-4; the D is unclear. The CDR3 loop spans 16 amino acids. Trimming stripped 2 bases from V and 0 bases from J, with 11 bases between. CDR3 nucleotide sequence: TGTGCCAGCAGTTTAAGTGGGGATTTCTCTGGAAACACCATATATTTT. It is translated as CASSLSGDFSGNTIYF.

This clonotype has ten or more counts. CDR3 nucleotide sequence: TGTGCCAGCAGCCCCGGACAGTATAACTACGAGCAGTACTTC. The encoded protein is CASSPGQYNYEQYF. The genes are TRBV7-2 and TRBJ2-7; weak D call: TRBD1 (6 bases). V was clipped by 5 bases and J by 3 bases, with 14 bases between them. CDR1 is SGHTA, CDR2 FQGNSA, per germline. The CDR3 length is 14 residues.

This clonotype has ten or more counts. This chain links TRBV7-2 with TRBJ2-7; 8 nucleotides agree with TRBD2. V shed 1 base and J 6 bases; nucleotides not matched to a gene: 8. Germline CDR1 SGHTA, CDR2 FQGNSA. The CDR3 is 15 amino acids. CDR3 loop: CASSLEFGGTSEQYF. The CDR3 DNA reads as TGTGCCAGCAGCTTAGAATTCGGGGGGACTAGCGAGCAGTACTTC. Full variable domain (rest looked up from reference TRBV7-2 and TRBJ2-7): GAGVSQSPSNKVTEKGKDVELRCDPISGHTALYWYRQSLGQGLEFLIYFQGNSAPDKSGLPSDRFSAERTGGSVSTLTIQRTQQEDSAVYLCASSLEFGGTSEQYFGPGTRLTVT.

This clonotype was counted at least ten times. The V call is TRBV7-2, the J call TRBJ1-5; D call uncertain. The CDR3 covers 14 residues. V lost 1 base to trimming and J lost 4 bases, with 8 bases between them. Per germline, CDR1 SGHTA and CDR2 FQGNSA. This CDR3 reads CASSLGFGNQPQHF. DNA of the CDR3: TGTGCCAGCAGCTTAGGTTTCGGAAATCAGCCCCAGCATTTT. Based on the CDR3 plus reference TRBV7-2 and TRBJ1-5, the full variable domain is GAGVSQSPSNKVTEKGKDVELRCDPISGHTALYWYRQSLGQGLEFLIYFQGNSAPDKSGLPSDRFSAERTGGSVSTLTIQRTQQEDSAVYLCASSLGFGNQPQHFGDGTRLSIL.

This clonotype was observed a few times. V is TRBV27 and J is TRBJ2-7; 7 bases align to TRBD1. With 6 bases clipped from V and 3 bases from J, the junction kept 11 bases outside the gene matches. Germline-derived CDR1 and CDR2 are MNHEY and SMNVEV (reference sequence). The CDR3 runs 15 residues. The CDR3 DNA follows: TGTGCCAGCAGACAGGCCGGGACAGTGGTCTACGAGCAGTACTTC. Translated, it gives CASRQAGTVVYEQYF.

The V call is TRBV20-1, the J call TRBJ1-5; 8 bases are shared with TRBD1. CDR1 and CDR2 from the germline V gene are DFQATT and SNEGSKA (reference sequence). The CDR3 extends over 14 amino acids. V dropped 4 bases and J dropped 4; count of bases not matched to a gene: 6. In DNA, the CDR3 is TGCAGTGCTATACCGGGACAGGCTAATCAGCCCCAGCATTTT. Its protein is CSAIPGQANQPQHF.

This clonotype was recorded a few times. The chain couples TRBV6-2 or TRBV6-3 to TRBJ2-2; D uncertain. The CDR3 is 13 amino acids. With 7 bases removed from V and 5 bases from J, the gap between germline ends came to 11 bases. Germline V gene lookup returns CDR1 MNHEY and CDR2 SVGEGT. CDR3 amino acids: CASTHSRTGELFF. CDR3 nucleotide sequence: TGTGCCAGCACCCACTCTAGGACCGGGGAGCTGTTTTTT.

This clonotype was observed at least ten times. This chain links TRBV7-9 with TRBJ2-1; D assignment may be TRBD1 or TRBD2 (7 bases each). V dropped 5 bases and J dropped 0 bases, with 17 bases sitting between them. From germline, CDR1 is SEHNR and CDR2 FQNEAQ (reference sequence). The CDR3 consists of 17 residues. CDR3 coding DNA: TGTGCCAGCAGCCCTGGGGGGGGACAGTACTCCTACAATGAGCAGTTCTTC. Protein sequence: CASSPGGGQYSYNEQFF.

In its sample, this clonotype was seen many times. The rearrangement links TRBV2 to TRBJ2-1, with D unresolved. In germline, CDR1 is SNHLY, CDR2 FYNNEI. Trimming removed 6 bases from V and 2 bases from J, with 11 bases in between. The CDR3 runs to 14 residues. The CDR3 nucleotides read TGTGCCAGCAGGACCGGGCCGGCCTACAATGAGCAGTTCTTC. It translates to CASRTGPAYNEQFF.

This clonotype was seen many times. The rearrangement joins TRBV7-2 to TRBJ2-1; unclear D gene. V was trimmed by 1 base and J by 4 bases, leaving 14 bases between them. Germline-derived CDR1 and CDR2 are SGHTA and FQGNSA. The CDR3 consists of 16 residues. CDR3 in amino acids: CASSLGAGARYNEQFF. The CDR3 coding sequence is TGTGCCAGCAGCTTAGGCGCAGGAGCCCGGTACAATGAGCAGTTCTTC.

Many counts were recorded for this clonotype. The rearrangement joins TRBV28 to TRBJ2-2; D is possibly TRBD1 (6 bases). Germline V gives CDR1 MDHEN, CDR2 SYDVKM. The CDR3 loop spans 18 amino acids. Between the trimmed V and J ends, which lost 5 bases and 0 bases, there was a span of 19 bases. The DNA for the CDR3 is TGTGCCAGCAGTAACCCCCTCGCCGGGACAACGAACACCGGGGAGCTGTTTTTT. Its translation is CASSNPLAGTTNTGELFF.

The chain carries TRBV5-1 and TRBJ1-1; D is possibly TRBD1 (5 bases). Germline values: CDR1 SGHRS, CDR2 YFSETQ. Trimming took off 0 bases at V and 11 bases at J, with 14 bases between the two ends. CDR3 length equals 13 residues. CDR3 DNA: TGCGCCAGCAGCTTGGAGGTTTGGGGGGAGGCTTTCTTT. Its translation is CASSLEVWGEAFF.

This clonotype was observed a handful of times. The chain has TRBV6-1 and TRBJ2-1; TRBD2 matches 8 bases. The CDR3 contains 16 residues. Germline V gives CDR1 MNHNS, CDR2 SASEGT. The V gene end was trimmed by 6 bases and the J gene end by 0 bases; junction bases not matched to a gene: 7. CDR3 loop: CASRRREGSSYNEQFF. Here the CDR3 DNA reads TGTGCCAGCAGACGCCGGGAGGGGAGCTCCTACAATGAGCAGTTCTTC.

V and J are TRBV4-1 and TRBJ2-7; D ambiguous. CDR3 length: 15 residues. V gave up 0 bases and J gave up 3 bases, with 12 bases separating them. Germline CDR1 is MGHRA and CDR2 is YSYEKL. The CDR3 here is CASSQDRQALYEQYF. DNA for the CDR3: TGCGCCAGCAGCCAAGATCGCCAAGCCCTCTACGAGCAGTACTTC.

J is TRBJ2-7 and V is TRBV9; 7 nucleotides agree with TRBD2. The CDR3 loop spans 15 amino acids. Germline trimming cut 3 bases from V and 3 bases from J; bases unmatched to any gene: 9. From germline, CDR1 is SGDLS and CDR2 YYNGEE. DNA of the CDR3: TGTGCCAGCAGCGCCGCGGGACTACCTTTCTACGAGCAGTACTTC. Protein: CASSAAGLPFYEQYF.

This clonotype was seen many times. V and J are TRBV6-2 or TRBV6-3 and TRBJ2-5; TRBD2 matches at 9 bases. V was pared by 4 bases and J by 1 base, with 10 bases of the junction left unmatched. Per the germline V gene, CDR1 is MNHEY and CDR2 is SVGEGT. The CDR3 has 17 residues. CDR3 sequence: CASSLGLLAGAQETQYF. Here the CDR3 DNA reads TGTGCCAGCAGTTTGGGGCTATTAGCGGGAGCCCAAGAGACCCAGTACTTC.

This clonotype was observed a handful of times. The chain employs TRBV28 and TRBJ2-5, with D possibly matching TRBD2 (6 bases). The CDR3 is made up of 15 amino acids. Germline lookup yields CDR1 MDHEN and CDR2 SYDVKM. Trimming stripped 5 bases from V and 1 base from J, with 14 bases between. The CDR3 is CASSPQGSGQETQYF. For the CDR3, the DNA is TGTGCCAGCAGTCCCCAAGGTAGCGGCCAAGAGACCCAGTACTTC.

Comment on this clonotype: Just one base apart from a much larger clone, this may be a read error. V and J are TRBV7-6 and TRBJ1-1; TRBD1 matches 7 bases. Germline CDR1 and CDR2: SGHVS and FNYEAQ. This CDR3 is 17 amino acids long. CDR3 coding DNA: TGTGACAGCAGCTTAGCACGACAGGGATATGGGAACACTGAAGCTTTCTTT. Translated, it gives CDSSLARQGYGNTEAFF.

This clonotype came up a few times. The chain combines TRBV29-1 with TRBJ2-7; 15 nucleotides match TRBD2. Germline values: CDR1 SQVTM, CDR2 ANQGSEA. V lost 6 bases and J lost 5; bases outside the gene matches: 2. The CDR3 contains 13 residues. CDR3 residues: CSVGLAGGHEQYF. CDR3 bases: TGCAGCGTGGGACTAGCGGGAGGTCACGAGCAGTACTTC.

Many counts were recorded for this clonotype. The V call is TRBV4-2, the J call TRBJ2-6, with D possibly matching TRBD2 (5 bases). V dropped 0 bases and J dropped 0 bases, with 24 bases sitting between them. This CDR3 has 22 amino acids. The germline CDR1 and CDR2 sequences are LGHNA and YNFKEQ. CDR3 residues: CASSQDQLHLAGGHSGANVLTF. The CDR3 nucleotides read TGTGCCAGCAGCCAAGACCAACTTCACCTGGCCGGAGGCCACTCTGGGGCCAACGTCCTGACTTTC.

This clonotype was seen only a few times. The J gene is TRBJ1-1, the V gene TRBV19, with a weak D call TRBD1 (6 bases). V lost 3 bases and J lost 6, with 11 bases in between. The germline CDR1 and CDR2 sequences are LNHDA and SQIVND (reference sequence). CDR3 length equals 13 residues. CDR3 amino acids: CASSMRGTAEAFF. CDR3 DNA: TGTGCCAGTAGTATGAGGGGGACGGCTGAAGCTTTCTTT.

The gene calls are TRBV14 and TRBJ1-3, with D tentatively TRBD1 (6 bases). The CDR3 contains 17 residues. The germline CDR1 and CDR2 sequences are SGHDN and FVKESK. Trimming took 1 base from V and 0 from J, leaving 13 bases between them. CDR3 residues: CASSQGTAFLSGNTIYF. The DNA of the CDR3 is TGTGCCAGCAGCCAAGGGACAGCCTTTCTCTCTGGAAACACCATATATTTT.